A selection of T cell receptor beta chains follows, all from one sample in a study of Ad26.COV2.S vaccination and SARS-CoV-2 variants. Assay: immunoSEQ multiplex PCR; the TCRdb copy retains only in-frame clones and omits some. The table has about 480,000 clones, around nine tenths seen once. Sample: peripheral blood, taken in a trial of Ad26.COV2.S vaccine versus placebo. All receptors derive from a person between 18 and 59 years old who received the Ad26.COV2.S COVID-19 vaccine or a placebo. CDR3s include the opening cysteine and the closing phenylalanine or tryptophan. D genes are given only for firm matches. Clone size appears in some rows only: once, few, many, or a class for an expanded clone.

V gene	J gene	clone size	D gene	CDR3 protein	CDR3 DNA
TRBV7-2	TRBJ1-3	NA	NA	CASSLGGRAGNTIYF	TGTGCCAGCAGCTTAGGGGGCAGAGCTGGAAACACCATATATTTT
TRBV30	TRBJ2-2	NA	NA	CAWSPGGELFF	TGTGCCTGGAGCCCTGGCGGGGAGCTGTTTTTT
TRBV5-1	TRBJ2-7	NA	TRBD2	CASSAGLAGGSEQYF	TGCGCCAGCAGCGCCGGACTAGCGGGAGGGAGCGAGCAGTACTTC
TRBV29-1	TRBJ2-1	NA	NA	CSVRTDPSSYNEQFF	TGCAGCGTCCGGACAGACCCAAGCTCCTACAATGAGCAGTTCTTC
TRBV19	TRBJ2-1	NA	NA	CASSIGGVPVTEQFF	TGTGCCAGTAGTATAGGGGGGGTCCCCGTAACCGAGCAGTTCTTC
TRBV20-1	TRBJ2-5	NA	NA	CSASPGAETQYF	TGCAGTGCTAGTCCGGGGGCAGAGACCCAGTACTTC
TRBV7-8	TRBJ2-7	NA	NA	CASSLGMSGQTSYEQYF	TGTGCCAGCAGCTTAGGTATGAGTGGGCAGACCAGCTACGAGCAGTACTTC
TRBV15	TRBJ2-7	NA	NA	CATSSQGPIYEQYF	TGTGCCACCAGCAGCCAGGGTCCCATCTACGAGCAGTACTTC
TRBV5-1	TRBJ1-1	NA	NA	CASSLGGNTEAFF	TGCGCCAGCAGCTTGGGGGGGAACACTGAAGCTTTCTTT
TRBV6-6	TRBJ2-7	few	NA	CASSSHGPYEQYF	TGTGCCAGCAGTTCACATGGACCCTACGAGCAGTACTTC
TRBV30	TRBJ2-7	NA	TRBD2	CAWSTSGRGYEQYF	TGTGCCTGGAGTACCAGCGGGAGGGGTTACGAGCAGTACTTC
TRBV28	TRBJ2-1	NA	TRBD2	CASSLARSSAGGSYNEQFF	TGTGCCAGCAGTTTAGCCCGCTCCTCGGCGGGAGGATCCTACAATGAGCAGTTCTTC
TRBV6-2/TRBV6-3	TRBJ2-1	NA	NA	CASSADHSHEQFF	TGTGCCAGCAGTGCCGACCATAGCCATGAGCAGTTCTTC
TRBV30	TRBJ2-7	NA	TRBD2	CAWTLGGRNYEQYF	TGTGCCTGGACCCTGGGCGGGAGGAACTACGAGCAGTACTTC
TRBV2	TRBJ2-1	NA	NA	CASSGPRVASSYNEQFF	TGTGCCAGCAGCGGGCCGAGGGTGGCCAGCTCCTACAATGAGCAGTTCTTC
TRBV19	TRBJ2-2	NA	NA	CASSLQGRTGELFF	TGTGCCAGTAGTTTGCAGGGAAGGACCGGGGAGCTGTTTTTT
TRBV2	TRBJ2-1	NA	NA	CASRSDRLSYNEQFF	TGTGCCAGCAGATCGGACAGACTATCCTACAATGAGCAGTTCTTC